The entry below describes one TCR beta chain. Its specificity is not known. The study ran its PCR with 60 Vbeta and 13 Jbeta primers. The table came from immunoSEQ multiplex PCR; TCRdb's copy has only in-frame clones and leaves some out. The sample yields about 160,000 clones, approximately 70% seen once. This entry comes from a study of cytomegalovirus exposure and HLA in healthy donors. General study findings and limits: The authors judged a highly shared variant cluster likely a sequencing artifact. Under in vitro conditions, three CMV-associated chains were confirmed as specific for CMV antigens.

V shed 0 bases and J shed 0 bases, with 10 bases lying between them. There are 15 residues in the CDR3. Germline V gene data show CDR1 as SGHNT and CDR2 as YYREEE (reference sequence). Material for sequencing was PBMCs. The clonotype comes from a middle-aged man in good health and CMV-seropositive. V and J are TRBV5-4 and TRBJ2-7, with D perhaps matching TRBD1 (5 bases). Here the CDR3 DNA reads TGTGCCAGCAGCTTGGCGGCAGACAGCTCCTACGAGCAGTACTTC. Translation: CASSLAADSSYEQYF.